The 16 T cell receptor beta chains listed next were all sequenced from one sample in a study of blood T cells in healthy people across ages. Together with a sample-barcoded 5' primer, a J-beta primer mix was included in a second PCR lasting roughly 6 to 12 cycles. Via MiXCR, TCRdb re-called the 5' RACE reads, giving one row per CDR3 protein. This sample has about 1.6 million distinct CDR3 sequences, with around 35% found just once. The sequenced sample was blood. The source of these receptors is a young woman in good health.

This clonotype was recorded a few times. V gene TRBV7-9 combines with J gene TRBJ2-5, with unresolved D. Germline CDR1 is SEHNR and CDR2 is FQNEAQ (reference sequence). Deletions cut 3 bases from V and 5 bases from J, with 7 bases between. The CDR3 has 12 amino acids. CDR3 coding DNA: TGTGCCAGCAGCTTTGACGTGGAGACCCAGTACTTC. Translated, it gives CASSFDVETQYF.

There are a few counts of this clonotype. The CDR3 nucleotides read TGTGCCAGCAGTGATCTCTCCAGGAGCTCCTACGAGCAGTACTTC. This codes for CASSDLSRSSYEQYF. The chain joins TRBV2 to TRBJ2-7; unclear D gene. Trimming took off 3 bases at V and 0 bases at J, with 12 bases between the two ends. Germline assignment: CDR1 SNHLY and CDR2 FYNNEI. CDR3 length: 15 residues.

This clonotype has a handful of counts. The V and J genes are TRBV6-2 or TRBV6-3 and TRBJ2-7, with D perhaps matching TRBD2 (6 bases). V was trimmed by 6 bases and J by 2 bases, leaving 17 bases between them. The CDR3 totals 15 residues. Germline V gene lookup returns CDR1 MNHEY and CDR2 SVGEGT. CDR3 region: CASRKILTSTYEQYF. For the CDR3, the DNA is TGTGCCAGCAGGAAAATACTGACTAGTACCTACGAGCAGTACTTC.

The chain combines TRBV20-1 with TRBJ2-5; a possible D gene is TRBD2 (6 bases). V lost 6 bases and J 13 bases, leaving 21 bases between the germline ends. Per germline, CDR1 DFQATT and CDR2 SNEGSKA (reference sequence). CDR3 length: 12 residues. This chain's CDR3 is CSAALALNERYF. DNA for the CDR3: TGCAGTGCGGCTCTAGCGCTCAACGAGCGGTACTTC.

The CDR3 spells CAATRGPNYEQYF. The DNA of the CDR3 is TGTGCCGCCACCAGAGGGCCGAACTACGAGCAGTACTTC. The rearrangement links TRBV6-2 or TRBV6-3 to TRBJ2-7, with D perhaps TRBD2 (5 bases). V was cut by 11 bases and J by 3 bases, with 17 bases left in between. This CDR3 has 13 residues. The germline CDR1 and CDR2 sequences are MNHEY and SVGEGT.

This clonotype was detected many times. The chain carries TRBV5-1 and TRBJ2-7, with no clear D. This CDR3 has 15 residues. V lost 3 bases to trimming and J lost 3 bases, with 16 bases between them. Germline CDR1 SGHRS, CDR2 YFSETQ. This CDR3 reads CASSSRVGGDYEQYF. CDR3 coding DNA: TGCGCCAGCAGCTCCCGCGTGGGTGGCGACTACGAGCAGTACTTC.

This clonotype turned up a few times. The chain recombines TRBV12-3 or TRBV12-4 with TRBJ2-5; 14 bases are a match to TRBD2. The junction had 6 bases not matched to a gene; V was cut back by 5 bases and J by 4 bases. The length of the CDR3 is 16 residues. This CDR3 reads CASSPPGLAGGETQYF. The DNA of the CDR3 is TGTGCCAGCAGTCCCCCCGGACTAGCGGGGGGAGAGACCCAGTACTTC.

This clonotype was picked up one time. The CDR3 protein is CASSTGLAGYEQYF. CDR3 coding DNA: TGTGCCAGCAGTACCGGACTAGCGGGATACGAGCAGTACTTC. The chain recombines TRBV27 with TRBJ2-7, with 12 bases lining up with TRBD2. This CDR3 region has 14 residues. In germline, CDR1 is MNHEY, CDR2 SMNVEV (reference sequence). Trimming at V came to 5 bases and at J to 4 bases, leaving 3 bases not matched to a gene.

This clonotype was seen a handful of times. Possible read error: a much larger clone is one base away. This chain joins TRBV29-1 and TRBJ2-7, with D perhaps matching TRBD1 (5 bases). Germline loops: CDR1 SQVTM, CDR2 ANQGSEA. CDR3 length equals 14 residues. CDR3 sequence (DNA): TGCAACGTTGTTCCCCAGGACACCCGGTACGAGCAGTACTTC. Protein sequence: CNVVPQDTRYEQYF.

Of note for this clonotype: Because the CDR3 is missing its conserved closing phenylalanine or tryptophan, this is likely a read error. The chain couples TRBV5-1 to TRBJ2-7; 10 bases match TRBD2. The CDR3 length is 15 residues. Losses at the gene ends were 0 bases for V and 7 bases for J; bases not matched to a gene: 7. Germline CDR1 reads SGHRS; CDR2 reads YFSETQ. CDR3 nucleotide sequence: TGCGCCAGCAGCTTGGTACTAGCGGGACCAGGAGAGCAGTACATC. Translating gives CASSLVLAGPGEQYI.

This clonotype was detected once. The chain employs TRBV4-2 and TRBJ2-1, with a tentative D call TRBD2 (6 bases). The CDR3 extends over 16 amino acids. The V gene lost 0 bases and the J gene lost 4 bases, with 13 bases spanning the gap. Germline CDR1 is LGHNA and CDR2 is YNFKEQ. The CDR3 DNA follows: TGTGCCAGCAGCCAAGATAGGGTAGCGGTATACAATGAGCAGTTCTTC. Translation: CASSQDRVAVYNEQFF.

The rearrangement joins TRBV6-2 or TRBV6-3 to TRBJ2-5; D is uncertain. The germline CDR1 and CDR2 sequences are MNHEY and SVGEGT. This CDR3 is built from 11 residues. The germline V and J ends were trimmed by 3 bases and 5 bases, with 4 bases remaining between them. Here the CDR3 reads CASSYFETQYF. The CDR3 DNA follows: TGTGCCAGCAGTTATTTTGAGACCCAGTACTTC.

This clonotype appeared a few times. The V and J genes are TRBV6-1 and TRBJ1-2; the match to TRBD1 covers 8 bases. Germline CDR1 reads MNHNS; CDR2 reads SASEGT. The CDR3 extends over 13 amino acids. J gave up 4 bases and V 4 bases, and 2 bases lay outside the gene matches. The CDR3 DNA sequence: TGTGCCAGCAGTGCACAGGGGGTCTATGGCTACACCTTC. Its translation: CASSAQGVYGYTF.

The V and J genes are TRBV11-3 and TRBJ2-3; D might be TRBD1 (5 bases). This CDR3 contains 15 residues. Germline CDR1 reads SGHNT; CDR2 reads YENEEA. Trimming removed 5 bases from V and 4 bases from J, with 16 bases in between. CDR3 bases: TGTGCCAGCAGCCCCGGACATGGGGATGCAGATACGCAGTATTTT. The encoded protein is CASSPGHGDADTQYF. Combining the CDR3 with reference TRBV11-3 and TRBJ2-3 gives the whole variable domain EAGVVQSPRYKIIEKKQPVAFWCNPISGHNTLYWYLQNLGQGPELLIRYENEEAVDDSQLPKDRFSAERLKGVDSTLKIQPAELGDSAVYLCASSPGHGDADTQYFGPGTRLTVL.

In regard to this clonotype: The junction shows a germline mismatch at one end, possibly a read error. The chain couples TRBV20-1 to TRBJ1-5; D not certain. Germline V gene lookup returns CDR1 DFQATT and CDR2 SNEGSKA (reference sequence). CDR3 length: 12 amino acids. CDR3 DNA: TGCAGGGCTAGCCGGGTACATCAGCCCCAGCATTTT. Protein sequence: CRASRVHQPQHF.

This clonotype was counted ten times or more. The genes are TRBV29-1 and TRBJ2-3, with 8 bases matching TRBD2. V trimming: 0 bases; J trimming: 0 bases; junction bases outside the gene matches: 8. The CDR3 is made up of 17 amino acids. The germline V gene encodes CDR1 SQVTM and CDR2 ANQGSEA. CDR3 residues: CSVEDRLARMSTDTQYF. The CDR3 DNA follows: TGCAGCGTTGAAGATCGACTAGCGCGAATGAGCACAGATACGCAGTATTTT.